The T cell receptor (beta chain) described here comes from a study of early T cells in non-severe SARS-CoV-2 infection. As part of library construction, unique molecular identifiers were attached to individual cDNA molecules. TCRdb ran MiXCR on the 5' RACE reads and lists one entry per CDR3 protein. In the table there are 35,000 to 55,000 distinct CDR3 sequences, about 25% of which are singletons. Comment on this clonotype: The target antigen is unknown. The junction does not match germline at one end; this may be a read error.

Broader study findings: A preference for anti-spike CD8 responses marked VDJdb matching, which missed private and CD4 specificities.

The sequence was collected from an adult who was a healthcare worker with PCR-confirmed SARS-CoV-2 infection or an uninfected control (not recorded which). The input for sequencing was whole blood, taken at baseline.

CDR3 nucleotide sequence: TGTGCCAGCTCTCCACTTGGCAATCCGAACACTGAAGCTTTCTTT. It specifies CASSPLGNPNTEAFF. This sequence joins TRBV18 and TRBJ1-1; D not certain. Germline CDR1 reads KGHSH; CDR2 reads LQKENI. CDR3 length: 15 amino acids.